This passage covers 13 T cell receptor beta chains from one sample sequenced in a study of T cells after yellow fever vaccination (dated by TCRdb to the late 2010s). The protocol used for the library was 5' RACE. The instrument was an Illumina HiSeq 2500. Starting from the raw public reads, TCRdb applied fastp trimming at Q25, assembled clones with MiXCR and retained in-frame beta chains. Rows merge per CDR3 protein into single entries with the most common DNA and genes. Across this sample there are more than 450,000 distinct CDR3 sequences, with 21% seen only once. The top ten clones comprise less than 20% of the sample. The sample's treatment or condition, from its label and the paper: live attenuated yellow fever vaccine strain. This material consisted of PBMCs, taken approximately 22 days after the first yellow fever vaccination. These receptor sequences come from a man aged 18 to 35 who received the YFV17D yellow fever vaccine.

This clonotype was seen a few times. The CDR3 coding sequence is TGCAGTGCTAGAGTGCCTAATGAAGGGGAGACCCAGTACTTC. Amino acid sequence: CSARVPNEGETQYF. The chain recombines TRBV20-1 with TRBJ2-5; D call uncertain. The CDR3 totals 14 residues. Looked up from germline, CDR1 is DFQATT and CDR2 is SNEGSKA (reference sequence). V gave up 1 base and J gave up 5 bases, with 14 bases separating them.

This clonotype was counted a few times. The V call is TRBV24-1, the J call TRBJ2-3; D might be TRBD2 (5 bases). Trimming took off 3 bases at V and 9 bases at J, with 21 bases between the two ends. This CDR3 has 16 residues. Germline V gene lookup returns CDR1 KGHDR and CDR2 SFDVKD. The CDR3 DNA follows: TGTGCCACCAGTGATCGGAGGCTGTCCTTGGGCGGAACGCAGTATTTT. Translating gives CATSDRRLSLGGTQYF.

V is TRBV29-1 and J is TRBJ2-2, with 7 bases matching TRBD1. Germline V lookup: CDR1 SQVTM, CDR2 ANQGSEA. Trimming took 6 bases from V and 7 from J; bases not matched to a gene: 14. This CDR3 has 15 residues. CDR3 nucleotide sequence: TGCAGCGTGAGGTGCCTAGACAGGGCGAACGGGGAGCTGTTTTTT. Translated: CSVRCLDRANGELFF.

This chain links TRBV5-1 with TRBJ2-5; 8 bases map to TRBD2. Germline V gives CDR1 SGHRS, CDR2 YFSETQ. The V and J ends lost 4 bases and 2 bases, in that order; junction bases with no gene match: 4. This CDR3 has 14 residues. The CDR3 sequence: CASSARGGQETQYF. Written as DNA, the CDR3 is TGCGCCAGCAGCGCCCGGGGGGGACAAGAGACCCAGTACTTC.

This clonotype has more than one count but fewer than ten. In DNA form, the CDR3 reads TGCGCCAGCAGCTTAAGGACTAGCGGGGGCAGCACAGATACGCAGTATTTT. Encoded protein: CASSLRTSGGSTDTQYF. The chain uses TRBV5-1 and TRBJ2-3, with 13 bases matching TRBD2. Germline CDR1 reads SGHRS; CDR2 reads YFSETQ. The CDR3 has 17 residues. Trimming removed 2 bases from V and 0 bases from J; junction bases left unmatched: 3.

The chain is built from TRBV5-4 and TRBJ2-3; no firm D call. Trimming pared 2 bases from V and 7 bases from J, leaving 11 bases between. This CDR3 is built from 13 residues. Germline V gives CDR1 SGHNT, CDR2 YYREEE (reference sequence). CDR3 in DNA: TGTGCCAGCAGCTTTGGGCAAGTAAATACGCAGTATTTT. Translating it yields CASSFGQVNTQYF.

In this sample, this clonotype turned up a few times. The rearrangement joins TRBV7-2 to TRBJ1-4; TRBD1 is a possible D gene (5 bases). There are 14 residues in the CDR3. V lost 2 bases and J lost 12, with 16 bases in between. Germline assignment: CDR1 SGHTA and CDR2 FQGNSA. The CDR3 region has the DNA TGTGCCAGCAGCTTACAAATTTCAGGGCGGGAACTGTTTTTT. Its protein is CASSLQISGRELFF.

V and J are TRBV18 and TRBJ2-7; D is uncertain. The ends were cut back, 5 bases at V and 5 bases at J, with 13 bases in the middle. In germline, CDR1 is KGHSH, CDR2 LQKENI. The CDR3 extends over 13 amino acids. CDR3 loop: CASSSLDQDEQYF. CDR3 in DNA: TGTGCCAGCTCATCACTCGATCAGGACGAGCAGTACTTC. Together with reference TRBV18 and TRBJ2-7, the CDR3 gives the full variable domain: NAGVMQNPRHLVRRRGQEARLRCSPMKGHSHVYWYRQLPEEGLKFMVYLQKENIIDESGMPKERFSAEFPKEGPSILRIQQVVRGDSAAYFCASSSLDQDEQYFGPGTRLTVT.

This clonotype was recorded a few times. CDR3 amino acids: CASSYPFRTPVNTEAFF. CDR3 in DNA: TGTGCCAGCAGTTACCCCTTCCGGACACCTGTGAACACTGAAGCTTTCTTT. The chain combines TRBV6-2 or TRBV6-3 with TRBJ1-1; a possible D gene is TRBD1 (5 bases). Germline V gives CDR1 MNHEY, CDR2 SVGEGT. Trimming removed 2 bases at V and 0 bases at J, with 16 bases between. The CDR3 covers 17 residues.

This clonotype was found many times. The chain recombines TRBV5-1 with TRBJ2-3; D is perhaps TRBD2 (7 bases). The CDR3 totals 14 residues. Germline V CDR1 and CDR2: SGHRS, YFSETQ. V lost 4 bases and J lost 4, with 13 bases in between. CDR3 protein: CASSRGGGADTQYF. CDR3 nucleotide sequence: TGCGCCAGCAGCCGCGGGGGCGGCGCAGATACGCAGTATTTT.

This clonotype was counted only a few times. V and J are TRBV20-1 and TRBJ1-5, with D perhaps matching TRBD1 (6 bases). Per the germline V gene, CDR1 is DFQATT and CDR2 is SNEGSKA (reference sequence). Trimming shortened V by 0 bases and J by 4 bases, and 13 bases separated the two germline ends. The length of the CDR3 is 15 residues. CDR3 sequence (DNA): TGCAGTGCTAGAGATGTGGCCAGGGGTAATCAGCCCCAGCATTTT. Its translation: CSARDVARGNQPQHF.

There are a few counts of this clonotype. J is TRBJ2-7 and V is TRBV18; no clear D gene. Trimming cost V 2 bases and J 2 bases, with 7 bases left between them. This CDR3 has 13 residues. Germline V lookup: CDR1 KGHSH, CDR2 LQKENI. The CDR3, as DNA: TGTGCCAGCTCACCAAGTGGACCCTACGAGCAGTACGTC. Amino acids: CASSPSGPYEQYV.

The sample holds many counts of this clonotype. The chain has TRBV5-1 and TRBJ2-7; TRBD2 matches 12 bases. The germline V gene encodes CDR1 SGHRS and CDR2 YFSETQ. J gave up 1 base and V 3 bases, and 2 bases lay outside the gene matches. CDR3 length: 15 amino acids. The CDR3 nucleotides read TGCGCCAGCAGCTCGACTAGCGGGGGATCCTACGAGCAGTACTTC. As protein: CASSSTSGGSYEQYF.